This T cell receptor (beta chain) derives from a study of response to subunit inactivated influenza vaccine. With 1 base removed from V and 4 bases from J, the gap between germline ends came to 14 bases. Germline V gene data show CDR1 as LNHDA and CDR2 as SQIVND (reference sequence). There are 15 residues in the CDR3. The table lists this clonotype with a few counts. Its cognate antigen is unknown. Study results and limitations: Authors proposed each seasonal influenza vaccination draws in few new T cells.

One entry per CDR3 protein, called by TCRdb with MiXCR from the RT-PCR reads. The profile covers under 200,000 distinct CDR3 sequences, with roughly 10% appearing a single time and roughly 36% taken by the ten largest. The clonotype originates from a man between 50 and 70 years old who received an inactivated influenza vaccine. The genes are TRBV19 and TRBJ2-7; TRBD1 or TRBD2 may be the D gene (6 bases each). Sequenced material: CD8+ T cells sorted from PBMCs, taken around 25 months after vaccination. CDR3 residues: CASSIVQGGTYEQYF. DNA of the CDR3: TGTGCCAGTAGTATAGTGCAAGGGGGGACTTACGAGCAGTACTTC. Together with reference TRBV19 and TRBJ2-7, the CDR3 gives the full variable domain: DGGITQSPKYLFRKEGQNVTLSCEQNLNHDAMYWYRQDPGQGLRLIYYSQIVNDFQKGDIAEGYSVSREKKESFPLTVTSAQKNPTAFYLCASSIVQGGTYEQYFGPGTRLTVT.